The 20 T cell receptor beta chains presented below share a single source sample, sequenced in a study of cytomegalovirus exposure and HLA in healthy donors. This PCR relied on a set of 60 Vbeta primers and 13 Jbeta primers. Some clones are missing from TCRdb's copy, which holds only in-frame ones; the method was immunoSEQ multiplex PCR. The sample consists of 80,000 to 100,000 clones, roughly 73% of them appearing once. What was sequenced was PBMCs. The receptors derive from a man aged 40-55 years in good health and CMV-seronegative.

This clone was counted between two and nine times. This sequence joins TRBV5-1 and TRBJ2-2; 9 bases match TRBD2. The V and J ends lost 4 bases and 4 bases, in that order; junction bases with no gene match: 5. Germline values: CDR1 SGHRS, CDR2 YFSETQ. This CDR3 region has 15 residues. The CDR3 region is CASSPMTSGTGELFF. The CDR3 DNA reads TGCGCCAGCAGCCCGATGACTAGCGGCACCGGGGAGCTGTTTTTT.

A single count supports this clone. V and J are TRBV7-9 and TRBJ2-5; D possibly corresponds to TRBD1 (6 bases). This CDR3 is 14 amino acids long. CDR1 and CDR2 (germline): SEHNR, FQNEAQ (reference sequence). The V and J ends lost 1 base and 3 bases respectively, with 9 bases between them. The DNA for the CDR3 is TGTGCCAGCAGCTTAGGGTGGACAGAAGAGACCCAGTACTTC. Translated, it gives CASSLGWTEETQYF.

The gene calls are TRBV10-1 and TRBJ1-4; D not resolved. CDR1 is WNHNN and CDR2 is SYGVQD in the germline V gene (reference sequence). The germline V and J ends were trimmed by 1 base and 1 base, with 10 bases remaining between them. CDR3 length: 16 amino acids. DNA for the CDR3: TGCGCCAGCAGTGAGTGCGGGGTCGGAACTAATGAAAAACTGTTTTTT. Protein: CASSECGVGTNEKLFF.

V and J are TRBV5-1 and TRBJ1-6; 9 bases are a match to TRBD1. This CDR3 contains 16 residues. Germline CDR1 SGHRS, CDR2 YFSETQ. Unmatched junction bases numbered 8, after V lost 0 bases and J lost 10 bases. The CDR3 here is CASSLDAGQGESPLHF. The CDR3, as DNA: TGCGCCAGCAGCTTGGATGCGGGACAGGGAGAATCACCCCTCCACTTT.

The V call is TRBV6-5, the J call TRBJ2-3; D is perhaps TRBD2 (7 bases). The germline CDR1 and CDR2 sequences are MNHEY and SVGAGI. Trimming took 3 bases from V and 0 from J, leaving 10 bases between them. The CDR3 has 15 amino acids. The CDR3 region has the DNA TGTGCCAGCAGTTATCGCGGGGGCAGCACAGATACGCAGTATTTT. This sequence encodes CASSYRGGSTDTQYF.

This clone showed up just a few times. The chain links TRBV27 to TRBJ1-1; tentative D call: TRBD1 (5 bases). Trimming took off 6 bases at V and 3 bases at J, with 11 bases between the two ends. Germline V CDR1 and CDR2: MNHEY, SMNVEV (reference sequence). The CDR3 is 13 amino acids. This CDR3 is CASSLDRYTEAFF. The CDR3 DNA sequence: TGTGCCAGCAGCCTCGACAGATACACTGAAGCTTTCTTT.

In DNA form, the CDR3 reads TGTGCCAGCAGGACTTGGGCTAGCGCGAACACCGGGGAGCTGTTTTTT. Encoded protein: CASRTWASANTGELFF. The rearrangement links TRBV7-2 to TRBJ2-2; possibly TRBD2 for D (6 bases). Germline-derived CDR1 and CDR2 are SGHTA and FQGNSA. V was cut by 6 bases and J by 0 bases, with 14 bases left in between. The CDR3 is 16 amino acids.

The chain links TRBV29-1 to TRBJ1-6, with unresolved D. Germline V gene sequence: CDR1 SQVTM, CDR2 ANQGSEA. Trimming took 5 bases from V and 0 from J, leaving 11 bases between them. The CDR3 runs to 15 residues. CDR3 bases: TGCAGCGTTAGGGCTGGGAGCTCCTATAATTCACCCCTCCACTTT. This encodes CSVRAGSSYNSPLHF.

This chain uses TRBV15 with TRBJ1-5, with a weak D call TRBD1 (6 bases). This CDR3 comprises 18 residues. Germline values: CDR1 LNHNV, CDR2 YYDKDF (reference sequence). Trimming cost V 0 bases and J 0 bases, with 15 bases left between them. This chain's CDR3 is CATSREWTERYSNQPQHF. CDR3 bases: TGTGCCACCAGCAGAGAATGGACAGAGCGTTATAGCAATCAGCCCCAGCATTTT.

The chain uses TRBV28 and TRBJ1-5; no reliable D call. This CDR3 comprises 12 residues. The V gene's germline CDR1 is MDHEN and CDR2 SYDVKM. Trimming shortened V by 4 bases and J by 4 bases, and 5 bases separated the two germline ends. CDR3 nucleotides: TGTGCCAGCAGTTCACTTAATCAGCCCCAGCATTTT. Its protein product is CASSSLNQPQHF.

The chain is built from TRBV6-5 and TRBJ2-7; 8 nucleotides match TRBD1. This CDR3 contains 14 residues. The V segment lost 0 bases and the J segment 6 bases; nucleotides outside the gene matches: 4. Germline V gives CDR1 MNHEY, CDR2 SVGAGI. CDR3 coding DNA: TGTGCCAGCAGTTACTCGGGACAGGTGGGCGAGCAGTACTTC. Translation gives CASSYSGQVGEQYF.

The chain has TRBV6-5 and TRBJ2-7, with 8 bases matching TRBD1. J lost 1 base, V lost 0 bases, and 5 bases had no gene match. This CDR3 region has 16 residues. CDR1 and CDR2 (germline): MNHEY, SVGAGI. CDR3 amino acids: CASSYSGQGGSYEQYF. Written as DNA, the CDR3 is TGTGCCAGCAGTTACTCCGGACAGGGTGGTTCCTACGAGCAGTACTTC.

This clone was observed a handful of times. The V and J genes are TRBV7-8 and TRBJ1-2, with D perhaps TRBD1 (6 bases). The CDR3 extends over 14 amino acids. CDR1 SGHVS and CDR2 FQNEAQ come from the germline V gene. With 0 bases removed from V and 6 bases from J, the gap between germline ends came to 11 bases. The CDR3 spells CASSLAQGLDGYTF. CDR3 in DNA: TGTGCCAGCAGCTTAGCGCAGGGGCTGGATGGCTACACCTTC.

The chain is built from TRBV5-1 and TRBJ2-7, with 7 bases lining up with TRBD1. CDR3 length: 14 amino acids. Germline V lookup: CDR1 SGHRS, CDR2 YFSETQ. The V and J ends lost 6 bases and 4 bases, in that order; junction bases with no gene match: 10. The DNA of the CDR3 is TGCGCCAGCAAAGGGACAGACTTTTCTTACGAGCAGTACTTC. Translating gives CASKGTDFSYEQYF. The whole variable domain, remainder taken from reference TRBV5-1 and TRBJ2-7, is KAGVTQTPRYLIKTRGQQVTLSCSPISGHRSVSWYQQTPGQGLQFLFEYFSETQRNKGNFPGRFSGRQFSNSRSEMNVSTLELGDSALYLCASKGTDFSYEQYFGPGTRLTVT.

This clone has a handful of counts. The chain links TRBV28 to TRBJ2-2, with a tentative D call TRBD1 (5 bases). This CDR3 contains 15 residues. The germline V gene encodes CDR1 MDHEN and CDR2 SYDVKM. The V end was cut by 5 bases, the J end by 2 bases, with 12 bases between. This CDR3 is CASSEVGLNTGELFF. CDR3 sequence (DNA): TGTGCCAGCAGTGAGGTGGGGCTAAACACCGGGGAGCTGTTTTTT.

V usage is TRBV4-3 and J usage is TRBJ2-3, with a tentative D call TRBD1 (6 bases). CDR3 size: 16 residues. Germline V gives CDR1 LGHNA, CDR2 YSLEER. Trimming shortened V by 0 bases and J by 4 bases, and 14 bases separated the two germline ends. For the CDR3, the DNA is TGCGCCAGCAGCCAAGATCGTGAGGGGGTGTCAGATACGCAGTATTTT. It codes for CASSQDREGVSDTQYF.

The CDR3 DNA reads as TGTGCCAGCAGCTTGCCGATGCGTGAAAAACTGTTTTTT. Its protein product is CASSLPMREKLFF. The V gene is TRBV7-2, the J gene TRBJ1-4; D remains ambiguous. V lost 3 bases and J 7 bases, leaving 9 bases between the germline ends. Per the germline V gene, CDR1 is SGHTA and CDR2 is FQGNSA. CDR3 length: 13 residues.

CDR3 residues: CASSQDGSGRFSGDRDTQYF. For the CDR3, the DNA is TGTGCCAGCAGCCAAGATGGTTCCGGCCGCTTTAGCGGGGATCGAGATACGCAGTATTTT. This chain connects TRBV4-2 to TRBJ2-3; 8 bases are a match to TRBD2. The CDR3 totals 20 residues. Trimming removed 0 bases from V and 5 bases from J; junction bases left unmatched: 19. From germline, CDR1 is LGHNA and CDR2 YNFKEQ.

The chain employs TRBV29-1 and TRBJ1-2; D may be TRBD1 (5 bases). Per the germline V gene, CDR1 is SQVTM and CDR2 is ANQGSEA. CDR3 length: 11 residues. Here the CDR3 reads CTSQGRDGYTF. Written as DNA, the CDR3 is TGCACCTCCCAGGGTAGGGATGGCTACACCTTC.

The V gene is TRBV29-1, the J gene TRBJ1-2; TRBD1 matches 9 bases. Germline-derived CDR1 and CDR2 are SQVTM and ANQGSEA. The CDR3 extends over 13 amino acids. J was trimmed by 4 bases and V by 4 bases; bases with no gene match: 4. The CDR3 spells CSVADRGTYGYTF. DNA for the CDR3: TGCAGCGTTGCGGACAGGGGTACCTATGGCTACACCTTC.